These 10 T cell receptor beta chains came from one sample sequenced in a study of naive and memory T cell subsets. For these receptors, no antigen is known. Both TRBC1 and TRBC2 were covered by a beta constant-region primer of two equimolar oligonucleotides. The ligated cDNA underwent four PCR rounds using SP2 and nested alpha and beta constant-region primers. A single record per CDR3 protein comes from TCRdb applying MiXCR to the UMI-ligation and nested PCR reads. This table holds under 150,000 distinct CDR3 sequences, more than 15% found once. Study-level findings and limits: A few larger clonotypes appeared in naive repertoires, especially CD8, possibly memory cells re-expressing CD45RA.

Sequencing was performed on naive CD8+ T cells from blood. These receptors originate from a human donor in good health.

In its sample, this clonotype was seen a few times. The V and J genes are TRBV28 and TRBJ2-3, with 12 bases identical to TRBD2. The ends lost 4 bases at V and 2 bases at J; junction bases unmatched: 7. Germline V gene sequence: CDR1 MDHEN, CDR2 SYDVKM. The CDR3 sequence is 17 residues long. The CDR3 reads CASSSPGLAGHTDTQYF. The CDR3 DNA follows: TGTGCCAGCAGTTCCCCTGGACTAGCGGGGCACACAGATACGCAGTATTTT.

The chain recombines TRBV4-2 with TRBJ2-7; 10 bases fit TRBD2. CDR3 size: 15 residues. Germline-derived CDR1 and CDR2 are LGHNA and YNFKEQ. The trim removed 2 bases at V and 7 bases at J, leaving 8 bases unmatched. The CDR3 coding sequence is TGTGCCAGCAGCCAACTAGCGGGAGACGTCGGAGAGCAGTACTTC. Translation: CASSQLAGDVGEQYF.

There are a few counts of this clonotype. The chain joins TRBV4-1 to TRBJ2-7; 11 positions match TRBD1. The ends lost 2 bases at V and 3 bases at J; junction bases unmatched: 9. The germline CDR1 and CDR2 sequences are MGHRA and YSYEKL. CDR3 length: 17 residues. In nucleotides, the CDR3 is TGCGCCAGCAGCCAACGCTATCTGGACAGGGGGCTCTACGAGCAGTACTTC. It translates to CASSQRYLDRGLYEQYF.

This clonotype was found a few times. CDR3 sequence (DNA): TGTGCCAGCATCCTCCGGGACAGGATCTTTCTTTCGAACACTGAAGCTTTCTTT. Its translation: CASILRDRIFLSNTEAFF. The chain recombines TRBV13 with TRBJ1-1; 8 nucleotides line up with TRBD1. The germline CDR1 and CDR2 sequences are PRHDT and FYEKMQ (reference sequence). The CDR3 totals 18 residues. V was clipped by 7 bases and J by 1 base; unmatched bases: 17.

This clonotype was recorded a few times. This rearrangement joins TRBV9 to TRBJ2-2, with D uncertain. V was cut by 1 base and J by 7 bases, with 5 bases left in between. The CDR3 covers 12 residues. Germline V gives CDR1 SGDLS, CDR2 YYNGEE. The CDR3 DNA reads TGTGCCAGCAGCGTATACGGCGGGGAGCTGTTTTTT. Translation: CASSVYGGELFF.

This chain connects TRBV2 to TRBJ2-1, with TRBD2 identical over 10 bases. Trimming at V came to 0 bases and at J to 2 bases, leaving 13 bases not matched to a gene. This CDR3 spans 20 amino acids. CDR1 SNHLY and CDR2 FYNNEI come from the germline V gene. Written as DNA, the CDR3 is TGTGCCAGCAGTGAAGCGGTCGGCCTAGCGGGAGTGGGGACCTACAATGAGCAGTTCTTC. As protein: CASSEAVGLAGVGTYNEQFF.

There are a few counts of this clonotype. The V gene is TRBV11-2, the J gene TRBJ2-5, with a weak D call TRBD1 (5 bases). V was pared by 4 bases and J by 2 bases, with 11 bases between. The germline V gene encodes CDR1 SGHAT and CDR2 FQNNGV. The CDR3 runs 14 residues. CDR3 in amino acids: CASSSGQYQETQYF. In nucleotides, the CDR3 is TGTGCCAGCAGCTCCGGACAATATCAAGAGACCCAGTACTTC.

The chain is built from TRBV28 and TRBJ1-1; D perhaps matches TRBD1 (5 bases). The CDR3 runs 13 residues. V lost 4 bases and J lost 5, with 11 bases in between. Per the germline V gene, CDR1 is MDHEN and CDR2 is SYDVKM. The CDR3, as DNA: TGTGCCAGCAGTTCGACAGTAGAGACTGAAGCTTTCTTT. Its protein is CASSSTVETEAFF.

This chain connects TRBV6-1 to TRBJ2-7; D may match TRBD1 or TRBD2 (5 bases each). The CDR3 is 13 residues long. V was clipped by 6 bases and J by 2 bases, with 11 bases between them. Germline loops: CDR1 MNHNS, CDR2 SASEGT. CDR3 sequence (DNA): TGTGCCAGCAGATGGGACGGAGCCTACGAGCAGTACTTC. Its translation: CASRWDGAYEQYF.

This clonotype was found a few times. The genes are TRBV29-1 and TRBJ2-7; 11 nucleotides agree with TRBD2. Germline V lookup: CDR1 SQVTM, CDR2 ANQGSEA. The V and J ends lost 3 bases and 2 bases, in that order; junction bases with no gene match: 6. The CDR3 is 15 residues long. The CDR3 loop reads CSVEGASGRTYEQYF. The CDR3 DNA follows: TGCAGCGTTGAGGGGGCTAGCGGGAGGACCTACGAGCAGTACTTC.